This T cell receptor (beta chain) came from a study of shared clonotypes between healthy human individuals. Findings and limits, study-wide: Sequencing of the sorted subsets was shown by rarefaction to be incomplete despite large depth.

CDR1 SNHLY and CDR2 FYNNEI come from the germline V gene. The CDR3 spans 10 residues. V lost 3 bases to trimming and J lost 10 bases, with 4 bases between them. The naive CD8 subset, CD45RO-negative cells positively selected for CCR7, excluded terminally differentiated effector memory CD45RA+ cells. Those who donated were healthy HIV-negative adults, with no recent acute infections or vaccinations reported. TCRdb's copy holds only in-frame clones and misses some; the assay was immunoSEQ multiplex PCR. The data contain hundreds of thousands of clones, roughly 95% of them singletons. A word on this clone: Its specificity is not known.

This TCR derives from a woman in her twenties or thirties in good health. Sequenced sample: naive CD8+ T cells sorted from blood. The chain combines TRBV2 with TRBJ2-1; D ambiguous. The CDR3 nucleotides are TGTGCCAGCAGTGATGAAGAGCAGTTCTTC. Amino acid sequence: CASSDEEQFF.